A single sample is the source of the 25 T cell receptor beta chains below, sequenced in a study of control samples from healthy donors and cancer patients. Here immunoSEQ multiplex PCR was the method, and the copy in TCRdb shows in-frame clones only, minus some. The sample has around 140,000 clones; 92% are singletons. The sequencing input was blood. The receptors derive from a man aged 18 to 35 in good health.

The rearrangement joins TRBV27 to TRBJ1-2; unclear D gene. CDR3 length: 15 amino acids. Germline lookup yields CDR1 MNHEY and CDR2 SMNVEV (reference sequence). The V and J ends lost 6 bases and 2 bases respectively, with 16 bases between them. CDR3 protein: CASSQTPAANYGYTF. In nucleotides, the CDR3 is TGTGCCAGCAGCCAGACCCCTGCAGCGAACTATGGCTACACCTTC.

The gene calls are TRBV5-1 and TRBJ1-4; TRBD1 matches 8 bases. CDR1 and CDR2 from the germline V gene are SGHRS and YFSETQ. The V gene end was trimmed by 0 bases and the J gene end by 3 bases; junction bases not matched to a gene: 4. The CDR3 is 16 residues long. The CDR3 protein is CASSLDQGASNEKLFF. The CDR3, as DNA: TGCGCCAGCAGCTTGGACCAGGGGGCGTCTAATGAAAAACTGTTTTTT.

The CDR3, as DNA: TGTGCCAGCAGCTTAAATAGCGGGCCTACCTACGAGCAGTACTTC. The encoded protein is CASSLNSGPTYEQYF. J is TRBJ2-7 and V is TRBV7-6, with 7 positions matching TRBD2. This CDR3 region has 15 residues. Germline CDR1 is SGHVS and CDR2 is FNYEAQ. J was trimmed by 2 bases and V by 2 bases; bases with no gene match: 6. The full variable domain, completed using reference TRBV7-6 and TRBJ2-7, is GAGVSQSPRYKVTKRGQDVALRCDPISGHVSLYWYRQALGQGPEFLTYFNYEAQQDKSGLPNDRFSAERPEGSISTLTIQRTEQRDSAMYRCASSLNSGPTYEQYFGPGTRLTVT.

This chain links TRBV2 with TRBJ1-5; perhaps TRBD1 as D (5 bases). V lost 6 bases to trimming and J lost 4 bases, with 10 bases between them. The germline V gene encodes CDR1 SNHLY and CDR2 FYNNEI. This CDR3 is built from 13 residues. As DNA, the CDR3 is TGTGCCAGCAGCGAGGGACCAAATCAGCCCCAGCATTTT. Translating it yields CASSEGPNQPQHF.

This clone occurred once. The chain joins TRBV7-2 to TRBJ2-3; D ambiguous. The V end lost 5 bases, the J end lost 3 bases, and 9 bases lay between the germline ends. The length of the CDR3 is 13 residues. Germline CDR1 and CDR2: SGHTA and FQGNSA. In DNA form, the CDR3 reads TGTGCCAGCAGCCGCCCAATAACAGATACGCAGTATTTT. This gives the protein CASSRPITDTQYF.

This chain connects TRBV7-5 to TRBJ1-3; the table names TRBD1, a call not compared with the DNA. TRBV7-5 is a documented pseudogene. The CDR3 spans 18 residues. DNA of the CDR3: TGTGCCACCCCAATCCGGGACAGGACCAAGGGAAATGGAAACACCATATATTTT. This codes for CATPIRDRTKGNGNTIYF.

The rearrangement joins TRBV30 to TRBJ1-5; no clear D gene. Germline V CDR1 and CDR2: GTSNPN, SVGIG (reference sequence). Trimming removed 3 bases at V and 0 bases at J, with 15 bases between. This CDR3 contains 16 residues. The CDR3 DNA reads as TGTGCCTGGAGCCCGGGGTGGGCAGATAGCAATCAGCCCCAGCATTTT. This translates into CAWSPGWADSNQPQHF. Full variable domain (outside the CDR3, taken from reference TRBV30 and TRBJ1-5): SQTIHQWPATLVQPVGSPLSLECTVEGTSNPNLYWYRQAAGRGLQLLFYSVGIGQISSEVPQNLSASRPQDRQFILSSKKLLLSDSGFYLCAWSPGWADSNQPQHFGDGTRLSIL.

The chain carries TRBV7-9 and TRBJ1-3; 7 nucleotides align to TRBD1. This CDR3 comprises 16 residues. CDR1 SEHNR and CDR2 FQNEAQ come from the germline V gene (reference sequence). The V segment lost 3 bases and the J segment 0 bases; nucleotides outside the gene matches: 5. The CDR3 protein is CASSFRQGISGNTIYF. As DNA, the CDR3 is TGTGCCAGCAGCTTTCGACAGGGAATCTCTGGAAACACCATATATTTT.

This clone was counted once. The rearrangement links TRBV2 to TRBJ1-1; unclear D gene. From germline, CDR1 is SNHLY and CDR2 FYNNEI. The CDR3 covers 16 residues. Trimming shortened V by 4 bases and J by 5 bases, and 20 bases separated the two germline ends. CDR3 coding DNA: TGTGCCAGCAGTGGGTTAGGTAGGCGCACGCAGACTGAAGCTTTCTTT. It codes for CASSGLGRRTQTEAFF.

Only a few counts were recorded for this clone. The CDR3 here is CASSHGTMVRYEQFF. The DNA for the CDR3 is TGTGCCAGCAGCCACGGGACAATGGTCCGCTATGAGCAGTTCTTC. The genes are TRBV11-2 and TRBJ2-1, with D possibly being TRBD1 (6 bases). V was clipped by 5 bases and J by 8 bases, with 19 bases between them. Germline V gene sequence: CDR1 SGHAT, CDR2 FQNNGV. The CDR3 runs 15 residues.

J is TRBJ1-4 and V is TRBV15, with a tentative D call TRBD1 (6 bases). The CDR3 contains 16 residues. V was trimmed by 5 bases and J by 0 bases, leaving 13 bases between them. In germline, CDR1 is LNHNV, CDR2 YYDKDF (reference sequence). CDR3 nucleotide sequence: TGTGCCACCAGCTTGACCGACAGGACAACTAATGAAAAACTGTTTTTT. Translated: CATSLTDRTTNEKLFF.

This chain links TRBV19 with TRBJ2-7; 8 positions agree with TRBD1. V lost 0 bases and J lost 0; bases outside the gene matches: 4. Germline V gene data show CDR1 as LNHDA and CDR2 as SQIVND (reference sequence). This CDR3 spans 16 amino acids. The CDR3: CASSIDQGQGSYEQYF. For the CDR3, the DNA is TGTGCCAGTAGTATAGACCAAGGACAGGGCTCCTACGAGCAGTACTTC. Full variable domain (outside the CDR3, taken from reference TRBV19 and TRBJ2-7): DGGITQSPKYLFRKEGQNVTLSCEQNLNHDAMYWYRQDPGQGLRLIYYSQIVNDFQKGDIAEGYSVSREKKESFPLTVTSAQKNPTAFYLCASSIDQGQGSYEQYFGPGTRLTVT.

In DNA form, the CDR3 reads TGCGCCAGCAGCTCGACTAGCGGGGGGGCTGGAGATACGCAGTATTTT. Translating gives CASSSTSGGAGDTQYF. The rearrangement uses TRBV5-1 and TRBJ2-3, with TRBD2 matching over 14 bases. CDR3 length: 16 amino acids. Germline-derived CDR1 and CDR2 are SGHRS and YFSETQ. Trimming took 3 bases from V and 5 from J; bases not matched to a gene: 5.

The count of this clone is one. The rearrangement joins TRBV5-6 to TRBJ1-5, with D perhaps matching TRBD1 (5 bases). Between the trimmed V and J ends, which lost 1 base and 0 bases, there was a span of 14 bases. Germline V CDR1 and CDR2: SGHDT, YYEEEE. The CDR3 has 17 amino acids. CDR3 sequence reads: CASSLFGAPISNQPQHF. In DNA form, the CDR3 reads TGTGCCAGCAGCTTGTTTGGGGCCCCAATTAGCAATCAGCCCCAGCATTTT.

The chain combines TRBV9 with TRBJ1-2; D remains unclear. Deletions cut 4 bases from V and 1 base from J, with 14 bases between. The germline gives CDR1 SGDLS, CDR2 YYNGEE. CDR3 length equals 15 residues. The CDR3 spells CASSRLGGGNYGYTF. As DNA, the CDR3 is TGTGCCAGCAGCCGGTTGGGTGGAGGTAACTATGGCTACACCTTC.

This clone was recorded once. The chain employs TRBV5-4 and TRBJ1-2, with D unresolved. Trimming stripped 5 bases from V and 9 bases from J, with 14 bases between. The V gene's germline CDR1 is SGHNT and CDR2 YYREEE (reference sequence). This CDR3 comprises 12 residues. The CDR3 DNA reads TGTGCCAGCAGTCTACAATTCAGGAGCTACACCTTC. It codes for CASSLQFRSYTF.

The chain carries TRBV27 and TRBJ2-3, with TRBD2 matching 11 bases. CDR1 is MNHEY, CDR2 SMNVEV, per germline (reference sequence). V gave up 5 bases and J gave up 4 bases; unmatched junction bases: 5. The CDR3 is 15 residues long. CDR3 sequence reads: CASSPRLAGPDTQYF. The DNA of the CDR3 is TGTGCCAGCAGTCCGAGACTAGCGGGGCCAGATACGCAGTATTTT.

V usage is TRBV3-1 (or the pseudogene TRBV3-2) and J usage is TRBJ1-1; D is unclear. V was trimmed by 1 base and J by 4 bases, leaving 10 bases between them. Germline CDR1 is LGHDT and CDR2 is YNNKEL (reference sequence). This CDR3 region has 14 residues. DNA for the CDR3: TGTGCCAGCAGCCAAGGGGAAGGGATCACTGAAGCTTTCTTT. It is translated as CASSQGEGITEAFF.

The chain recombines TRBV7-2 with TRBJ1-1, with D uncertain. Germline V gene sequence: CDR1 SGHTA, CDR2 FQGNSA. V was shortened by 8 bases and J by 6 bases, with 16 bases between the two germline ends. CDR3 length equals 13 residues. In nucleotides, the CDR3 is TGTGCCAGCGGTTTACCCTCCGTTGCTGAAGCTTTCTTT. Protein: CASGLPSVAEAFF. The whole variable domain, filled in from reference TRBV7-2 and TRBJ1-1, reads GAGVSQSPSNKVTEKGKDVELRCDPISGHTALYWYRQSLGQGLEFLIYFQGNSAPDKSGLPSDRFSAERTGGSVSTLTIQRTQQEDSAVYLCASGLPSVAEAFFGQGTRLTVV.

The sample holds one count of this clone. The genes are TRBV4-2 and TRBJ2-2; 8 nucleotides agree with TRBD1. Trimming removed 1 base from V and 1 base from J; junction bases left unmatched: 5. The germline gives CDR1 LGHNA, CDR2 YNFKEQ. The CDR3 runs to 17 residues. The CDR3 region is CASSQGDGTGNTGELFF. CDR3 DNA: TGTGCCAGCAGCCAAGGGGATGGGACAGGGAACACCGGGGAGCTGTTTTTT.

The V gene is TRBV19, the J gene TRBJ1-2; unclear D gene. Germline V CDR1 and CDR2: LNHDA, SQIVND (reference sequence). The CDR3 is made up of 14 amino acids. Trimming removed 3 bases from V and 8 bases from J, with 16 bases in between. The CDR3 protein is CASSMLSGMWGYTF. CDR3 nucleotides: TGTGCCAGTAGTATGCTTTCCGGTATGTGGGGCTACACCTTC.

V gene TRBV4-1 combines with J gene TRBJ2-7; TRBD2 is a possible D gene (7 bases). This CDR3 has 17 amino acids. From germline, CDR1 is MGHRA and CDR2 YSYEKL. Trimming stripped 2 bases from V and 9 bases from J, with 26 bases between. The CDR3 DNA reads TGCGCCAGCAGCCAACTGGGCGGCCGGGGGGCCTCCTCTGGGCAGTACTTC. This gives the protein CASSQLGGRGASSGQYF.

This chain links TRBV2 with TRBJ2-7; the match to TRBD2 covers 14 bases. The V segment lost 6 bases and the J segment 4 bases; nucleotides outside the gene matches: 2. Germline CDR1 reads SNHLY; CDR2 reads FYNNEI. This CDR3 region has 14 residues. CDR3 sequence: CASSRLAGGYEQYF. DNA for the CDR3: TGTGCCAGCAGCAGACTAGCGGGGGGGTACGAGCAGTACTTC.

This clone was recorded once. CDR3 sequence (DNA): TGTGCCTGGAGTCGTGGGGCCTCGAGCTACGAGCAGTACTTC. It is translated as CAWSRGASSYEQYF. The genes are TRBV30 and TRBJ2-7, with D possibly matching TRBD1 (5 bases). Trimming removed 2 bases at V and 3 bases at J, with 14 bases between. The germline gives CDR1 GTSNPN, CDR2 SVGIG (reference sequence). The CDR3 sequence is 14 residues long.

This clone has just one count. The chain combines TRBV7-3 with TRBJ2-2; D remains unclear. The CDR3 has 13 residues. Germline CDR1 and CDR2: SGHTA and FQGTGA. The ends were cut back, 4 bases at V and 6 bases at J, with 9 bases in the middle. The CDR3 spells CASSSSRAGELFF. The CDR3 DNA reads TGTGCCAGCAGCTCTTCAAGGGCCGGGGAGCTGTTTTTT.